This TCR beta chain was sequenced for a study of graft-versus-host responses after intestinal transplantation. For the study at large: Transplant types were multivisceral, liver-intestinal, or isolated intestinal. Anti-thymocyte globulin served as induction for all recipients, who then took tacrolimus and steroids for about three years. Study results and caveats: Recipient marrow showed GvH clones, some seen first in ileum or blood.

The germline V gene has CDR1 LNHDA and CDR2 SQIVND (reference sequence). The V and J ends lost 4 bases and 1 base, in that order; junction bases with no gene match: 2. The CDR3 extends over 16 amino acids. Sequenced by immunoSEQ multiplex PCR; TCRdb stores in-frame clones only, minus some. The sample contains 45,000 to 65,000 clones, about 94% of which appear only once. On this clone: Antigen: not known.

The input for sequencing was unstimulated CD4+ T cells sorted from spleen or lymph node cells, taken before transplant. This receptor was taken from a human donor who was the organ donor for an intestinal transplant. The chain recombines TRBV19 with TRBJ2-3; 13 bases line up with TRBD2. CDR3: CASSKGTSGGTDTQYF. In nucleotides, the CDR3 is TGTGCCAGTAGTAAAGGGACTAGCGGGGGCACAGATACGCAGTATTTT.